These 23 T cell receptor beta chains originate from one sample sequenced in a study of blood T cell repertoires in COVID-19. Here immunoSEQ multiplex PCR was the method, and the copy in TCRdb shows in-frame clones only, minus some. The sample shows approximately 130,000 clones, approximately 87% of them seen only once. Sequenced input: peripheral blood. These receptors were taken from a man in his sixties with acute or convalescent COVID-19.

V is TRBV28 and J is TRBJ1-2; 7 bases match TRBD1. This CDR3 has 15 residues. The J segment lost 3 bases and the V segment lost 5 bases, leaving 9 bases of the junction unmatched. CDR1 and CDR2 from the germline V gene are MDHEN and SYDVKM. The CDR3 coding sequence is TGTGCCAGCAGTCCCTGGGACAGTCAGGACTATGGCTACACCTTC. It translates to CASSPWDSQDYGYTF.

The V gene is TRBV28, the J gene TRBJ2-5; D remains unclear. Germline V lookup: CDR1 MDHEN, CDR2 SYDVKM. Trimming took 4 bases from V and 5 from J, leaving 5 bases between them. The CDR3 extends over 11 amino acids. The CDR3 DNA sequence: TGTGCCAGCAGTTCTCCGGAGACCCAGTACTTC. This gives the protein CASSSPETQYF.

DNA of the CDR3: TGTGCCAGTAGTCTCGGAGGAGGCAATCAGCCCCAGCATTTT. Protein sequence: CASSLGGGNQPQHF. The chain is built from TRBV19 and TRBJ1-5; D ambiguous. Germline V gene sequence: CDR1 LNHDA, CDR2 SQIVND (reference sequence). The germline V and J ends were trimmed by 5 bases and 2 bases, with 10 bases remaining between them. The CDR3 loop spans 14 amino acids.

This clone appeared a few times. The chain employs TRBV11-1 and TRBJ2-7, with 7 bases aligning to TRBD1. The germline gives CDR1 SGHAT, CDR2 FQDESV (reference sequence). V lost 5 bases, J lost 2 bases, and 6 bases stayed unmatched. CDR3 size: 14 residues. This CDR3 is CASSARDSPYEQYF. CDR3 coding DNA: TGTGCCAGCAGCGCCCGGGACAGCCCCTACGAGCAGTACTTC.

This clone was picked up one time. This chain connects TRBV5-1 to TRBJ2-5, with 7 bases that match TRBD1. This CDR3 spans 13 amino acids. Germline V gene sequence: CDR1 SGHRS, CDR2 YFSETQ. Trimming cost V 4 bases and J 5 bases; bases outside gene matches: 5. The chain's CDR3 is CASSPRGQETQYF. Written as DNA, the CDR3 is TGCGCCAGCAGCCCCCGGGGACAGGAGACCCAGTACTTC.

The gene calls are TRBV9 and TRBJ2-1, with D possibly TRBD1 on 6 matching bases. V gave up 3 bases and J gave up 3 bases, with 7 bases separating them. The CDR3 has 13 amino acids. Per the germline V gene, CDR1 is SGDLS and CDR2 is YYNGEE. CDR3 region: CASSGGHYNEQFF. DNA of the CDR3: TGTGCCAGCAGCGGGGGACACTACAATGAGCAGTTCTTC. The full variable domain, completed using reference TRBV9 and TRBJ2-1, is DSGVTQTPKHLITATGQRVTLRCSPRSGDLSVYWYQQSLDQGLQFLIQYYNGEERAKGNILERFSAQQFPDLHSELNLSSLELGDSALYFCASSGGHYNEQFFGPGTRLTVL.

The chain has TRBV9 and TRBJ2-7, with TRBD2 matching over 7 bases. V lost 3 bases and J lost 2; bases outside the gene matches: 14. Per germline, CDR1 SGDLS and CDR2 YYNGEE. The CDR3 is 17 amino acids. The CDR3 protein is CASSDPSGNGGTYEQYF. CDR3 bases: TGTGCCAGCAGCGATCCGAGCGGGAATGGCGGGACCTACGAGCAGTACTTC.

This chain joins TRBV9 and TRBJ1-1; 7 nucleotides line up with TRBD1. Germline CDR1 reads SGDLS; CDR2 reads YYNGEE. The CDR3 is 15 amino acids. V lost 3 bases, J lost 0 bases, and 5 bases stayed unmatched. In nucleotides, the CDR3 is TGTGCCAGCAGCGCCCGAACAGGGGTGAACACTGAAGCTTTCTTT. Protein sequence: CASSARTGVNTEAFF.

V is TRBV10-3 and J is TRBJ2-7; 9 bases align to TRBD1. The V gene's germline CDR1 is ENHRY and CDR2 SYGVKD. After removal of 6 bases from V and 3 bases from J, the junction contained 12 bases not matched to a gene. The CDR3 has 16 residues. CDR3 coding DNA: TGTGCCATCAGAAATACCGGGACAGGGCCAAACTACGAGCAGTACTTC. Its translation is CAIRNTGTGPNYEQYF.

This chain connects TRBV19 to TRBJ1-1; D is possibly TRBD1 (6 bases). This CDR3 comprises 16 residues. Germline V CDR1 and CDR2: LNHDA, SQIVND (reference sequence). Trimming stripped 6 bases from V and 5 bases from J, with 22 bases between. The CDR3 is CASSPIFGGRGTEAFF. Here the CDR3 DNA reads TGTGCCAGTAGCCCCATCTTCGGGGGGCGTGGGACTGAAGCTTTCTTT.

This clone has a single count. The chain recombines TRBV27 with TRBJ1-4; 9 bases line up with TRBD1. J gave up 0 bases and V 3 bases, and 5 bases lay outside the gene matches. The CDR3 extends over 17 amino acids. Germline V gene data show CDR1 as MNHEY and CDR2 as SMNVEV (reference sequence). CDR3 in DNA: TGTGCCAGCAGTTTGACAGGGGGGGGCTCAACTAATGAAAAACTGTTTTTT. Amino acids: CASSLTGGGSTNEKLFF.

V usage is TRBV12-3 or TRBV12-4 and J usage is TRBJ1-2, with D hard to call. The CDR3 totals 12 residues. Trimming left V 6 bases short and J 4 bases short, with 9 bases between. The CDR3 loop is CASSLAGYGYTF. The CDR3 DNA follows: TGTGCCAGCAGCCTGGCGGGCTATGGCTACACCTTC.

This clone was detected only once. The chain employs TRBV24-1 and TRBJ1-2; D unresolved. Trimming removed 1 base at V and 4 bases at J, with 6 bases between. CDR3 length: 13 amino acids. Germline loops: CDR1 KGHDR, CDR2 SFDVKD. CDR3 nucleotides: TGTGCCACCAGTGATTTCGGAGCCTATGGCTACACCTTC. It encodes CATSDFGAYGYTF.

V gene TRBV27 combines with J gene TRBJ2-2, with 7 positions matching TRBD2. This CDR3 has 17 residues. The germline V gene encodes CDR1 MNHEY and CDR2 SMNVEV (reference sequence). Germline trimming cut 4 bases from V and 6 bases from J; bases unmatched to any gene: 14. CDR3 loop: CASSSPRLAGDPGELFF. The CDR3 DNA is TGTGCCAGCAGTTCCCCCCGACTAGCTGGGGACCCCGGGGAGCTGTTTTTT.

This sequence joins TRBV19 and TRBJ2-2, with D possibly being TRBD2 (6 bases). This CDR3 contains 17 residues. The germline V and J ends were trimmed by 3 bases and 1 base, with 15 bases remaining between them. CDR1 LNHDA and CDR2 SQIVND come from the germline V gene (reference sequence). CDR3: CASSIGGRPLNTGELFF. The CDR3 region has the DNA TGTGCCAGTAGTATCGGGGGACGCCCGTTGAACACCGGGGAGCTGTTTTTT.

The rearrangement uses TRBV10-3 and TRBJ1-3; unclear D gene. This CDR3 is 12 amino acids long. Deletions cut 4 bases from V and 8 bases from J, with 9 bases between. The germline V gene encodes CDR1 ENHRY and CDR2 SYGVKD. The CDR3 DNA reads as TGTGCCATCAGTGGAGGGTTAGACACCATATATTTT. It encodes CAISGGLDTIYF.

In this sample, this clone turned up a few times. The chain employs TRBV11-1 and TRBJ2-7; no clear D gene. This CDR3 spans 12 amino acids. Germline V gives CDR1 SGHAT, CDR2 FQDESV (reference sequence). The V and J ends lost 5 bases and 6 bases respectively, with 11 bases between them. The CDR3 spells CASSNSFSEQYF. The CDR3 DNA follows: TGTGCCAGCAGCAACAGCTTTTCCGAGCAGTACTTC.

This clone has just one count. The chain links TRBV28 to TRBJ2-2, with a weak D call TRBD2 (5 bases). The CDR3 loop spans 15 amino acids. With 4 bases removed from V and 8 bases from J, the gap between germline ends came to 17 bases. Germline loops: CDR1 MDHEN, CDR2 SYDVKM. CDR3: CASSSGFSSQGELFF. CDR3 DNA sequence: TGTGCCAGCAGTTCGGGGTTTTCTTCTCAGGGGGAGCTGTTTTTT.

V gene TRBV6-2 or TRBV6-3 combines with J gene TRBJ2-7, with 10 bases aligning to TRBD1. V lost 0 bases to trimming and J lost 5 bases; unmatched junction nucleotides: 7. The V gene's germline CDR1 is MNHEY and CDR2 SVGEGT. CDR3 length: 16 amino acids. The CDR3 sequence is CASSYSGDRGLHEQYF. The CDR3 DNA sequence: TGTGCCAGCAGTTACTCGGGGGACAGGGGATTACACGAGCAGTACTTC.

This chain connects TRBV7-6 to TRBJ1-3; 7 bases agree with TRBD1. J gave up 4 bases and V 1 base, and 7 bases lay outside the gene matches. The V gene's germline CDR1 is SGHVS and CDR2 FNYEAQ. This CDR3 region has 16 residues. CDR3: CASSLENRDRGNTIYF. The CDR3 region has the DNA TGTGCCAGCAGCTTAGAGAACCGGGACAGAGGAAACACCATATATTTT.

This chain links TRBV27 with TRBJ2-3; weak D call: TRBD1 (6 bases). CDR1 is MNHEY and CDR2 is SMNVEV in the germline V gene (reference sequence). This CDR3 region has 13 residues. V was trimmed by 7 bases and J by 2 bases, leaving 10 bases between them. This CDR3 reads CASIDRYTDTQYF. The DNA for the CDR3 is TGTGCCAGCATCGACAGGTACACAGATACGCAGTATTTT.

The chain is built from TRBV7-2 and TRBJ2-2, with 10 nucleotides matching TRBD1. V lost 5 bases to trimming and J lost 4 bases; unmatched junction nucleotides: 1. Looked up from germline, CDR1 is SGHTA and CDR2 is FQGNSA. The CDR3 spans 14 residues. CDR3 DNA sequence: TGTGCCAGCAGCAGGACAGGGGGCACCGGGGAGCTGTTTTTT. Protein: CASSRTGGTGELFF.

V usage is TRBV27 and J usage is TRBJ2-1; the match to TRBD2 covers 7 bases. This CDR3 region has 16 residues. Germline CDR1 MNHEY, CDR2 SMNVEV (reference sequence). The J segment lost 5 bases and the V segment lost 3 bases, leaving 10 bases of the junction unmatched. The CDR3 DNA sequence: TGTGCCAGCAGTTTGTTAAGAGCGGGGCTCAACAATGAGCAGTTCTTC. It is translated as CASSLLRAGLNNEQFF.